A selection of T cell receptor beta chains follows, all from one sample in a study of neurological immune-mediated disorders. In TCRdb, the 5' RACE reads were re-called with MiXCR into one record per CDR3 protein. The data hold tens of thousands of distinct CDR3 sequences, with 17% observed a single time. Sequenced: PBMCs. These receptors all come from a woman in her thirties or forties in good health. CDR3s include the opening cysteine and the closing phenylalanine or tryptophan. The size of a clone is reported for some rows only, either as once, few or many, or as a class for expanded clones.

>TRBV3-1|NA|TRBJ2-7
CASSLGQGRDEQYF
>TRBV25-1|many|TRBJ2-1
CASRFGGGKQFF
>TRBV15|many|TRBJ1-4
CATSRDNPGSNEKLFF
>TRBV10-3|many|TRBJ1-1
CATGRDTRNTEAFF
>TRBV20-1|many|TRBJ1-2
CSATDYPPSNYGYTF
>TRBV12-3/TRBV12-4|few|TRBJ2-5
CASSQDRYSQETQYF
>TRBV20-1|many|TRBJ1-1
CSARIQGDTEAFF
>TRBV6-4|NA|TRBJ2-3
CASSEVGTSGTDTQYF
>TRBV7-8|NA|TRBJ2-5
CASSPSGLAGGLETQYF
>TRBV7-2|many|TRBJ1-1
CASSLARGRTEAFF
>TRBV6-6|many|TRBJ2-7
CASSYSIVAPHEQYF
>TRBV12-3/TRBV12-4|many|TRBJ1-2
CASSSSGTGEGYTF
>TRBV21-1|many|TRBJ2-4
CASSKVIRQGRGSPAKNIQYF
>TRBV6-5|many|TRBJ1-4
CASREQGSEKLFF
>TRBV7-2|many|TRBJ2-1
CASSSDGLGYEQFF
>TRBV20-1|NA|TRBJ1-6
CSARDWGQKVNSPLHF
>TRBV5-1|many|TRBJ2-2
CATRQGPLNTGELFF
>TRBV28|many|TRBJ1-2
CASSLSMGGYTF
>TRBV12-3/TRBV12-4|many|TRBJ2-5
CASSLGFSETQYF
>TRBV7-8|many|TRBJ2-6
CASTHGGGSGANVLTF
>TRBV20-1|many|TRBJ2-1
CSARDLGTVYNEQFF
>TRBV6-1|many|TRBJ2-2
CASSELRVKTVGELFF
>TRBV5-1|many|TRBJ1-1
CASSLNAGGHVTEAFF
>TRBV19|once|TRBJ1-4
CASRGENGKLFF
>TRBV12-3/TRBV12-4|many|TRBJ2-1
CASRPGLAGFASYNEQFF
>TRBV5-1|many|TRBJ2-3
CASSFKTESSTDTQYF
>TRBV20-1|many|TRBJ2-5
CSATGGEETQYF
>TRBV15|many|TRBJ1-1
CATSPGQTSTEAFF
>TRBV20-1|NA|TRBJ2-2
CSARLLGTGAGELFF
>TRBV7-2|many|TRBJ1-2
CASSSGGRQAYGYTF
>TRBV20-1|many|TRBJ1-5
CSALPEQGQPQHF
>TRBV4-2|many|TRBJ1-6
CASSHGAGLSNSPLHF
>TRBV7-2|many|TRBJ1-1
CASSLRQGTGTEAFF
>TRBV4-1|few|TRBJ1-5
CASSQRLGQPQHF
>TRBV5-1|many|TRBJ2-2
CASREGTSRETGELFF